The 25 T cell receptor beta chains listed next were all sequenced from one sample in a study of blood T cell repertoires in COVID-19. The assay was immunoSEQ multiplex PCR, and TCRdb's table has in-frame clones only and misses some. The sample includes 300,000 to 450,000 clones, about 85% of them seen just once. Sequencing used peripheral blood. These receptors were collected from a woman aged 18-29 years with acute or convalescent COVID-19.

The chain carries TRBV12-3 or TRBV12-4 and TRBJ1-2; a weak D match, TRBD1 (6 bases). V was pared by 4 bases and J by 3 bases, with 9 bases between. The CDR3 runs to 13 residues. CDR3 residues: CASSSAGDYGYTF. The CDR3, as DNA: TGTGCCAGCAGTTCGGCAGGGGACTATGGCTACACCTTC.

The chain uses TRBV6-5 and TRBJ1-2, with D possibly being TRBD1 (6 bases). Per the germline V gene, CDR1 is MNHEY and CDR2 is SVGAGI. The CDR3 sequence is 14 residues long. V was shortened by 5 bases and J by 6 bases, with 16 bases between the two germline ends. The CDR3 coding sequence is TGTGCCAGCAGTCTTAACAGGGAGGGTAATGGCTACACCTTC. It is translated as CASSLNREGNGYTF.

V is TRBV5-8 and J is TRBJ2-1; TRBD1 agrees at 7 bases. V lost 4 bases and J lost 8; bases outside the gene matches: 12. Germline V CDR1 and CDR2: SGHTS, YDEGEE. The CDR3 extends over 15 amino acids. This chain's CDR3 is CASSKYATGADEQFF. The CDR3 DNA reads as TGTGCCAGCAGCAAATACGCAACAGGGGCGGATGAGCAGTTCTTC.

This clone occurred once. CDR3 loop: CASSAISGGPYEQYF. The CDR3 nucleotides read TGTGCCAGCAGCGCGATTAGCGGGGGTCCCTACGAGCAGTACTTC. The genes are TRBV9 and TRBJ2-7; 9 positions agree with TRBD2. This CDR3 contains 15 residues. The J segment lost 2 bases and the V segment lost 3 bases, leaving 6 bases of the junction unmatched. Germline CDR1 is SGDLS and CDR2 is YYNGEE.

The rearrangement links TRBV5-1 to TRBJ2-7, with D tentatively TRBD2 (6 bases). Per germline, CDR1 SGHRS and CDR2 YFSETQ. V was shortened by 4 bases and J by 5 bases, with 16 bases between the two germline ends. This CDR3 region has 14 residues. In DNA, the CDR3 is TGCGCCAGCAGCCCCGTGATGGGGGGAAACGAGCAGTACTTC. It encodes CASSPVMGGNEQYF.

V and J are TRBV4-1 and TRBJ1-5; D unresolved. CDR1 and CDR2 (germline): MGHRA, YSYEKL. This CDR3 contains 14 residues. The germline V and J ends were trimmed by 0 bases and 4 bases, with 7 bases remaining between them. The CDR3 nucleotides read TGCGCCAGCAGCCAAGACAGAACAAATCAGCCCCAGCATTTT. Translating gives CASSQDRTNQPQHF.

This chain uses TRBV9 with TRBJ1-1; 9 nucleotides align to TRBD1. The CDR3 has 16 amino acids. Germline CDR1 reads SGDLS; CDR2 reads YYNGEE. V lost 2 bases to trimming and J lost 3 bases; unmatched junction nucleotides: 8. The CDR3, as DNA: TGTGCCAGCAGCGTTGAAACTGGGGACAGGGACACTGAAGCTTTCTTT. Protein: CASSVETGDRDTEAFF.

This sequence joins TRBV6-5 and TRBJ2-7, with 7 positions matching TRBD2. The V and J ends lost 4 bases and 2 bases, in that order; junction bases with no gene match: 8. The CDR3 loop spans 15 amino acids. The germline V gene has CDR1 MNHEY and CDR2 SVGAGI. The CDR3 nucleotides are TGTGCCAGCAGTTTGGAGGTAGCGGGTGCCTACGAGCAGTACTTC. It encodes CASSLEVAGAYEQYF.

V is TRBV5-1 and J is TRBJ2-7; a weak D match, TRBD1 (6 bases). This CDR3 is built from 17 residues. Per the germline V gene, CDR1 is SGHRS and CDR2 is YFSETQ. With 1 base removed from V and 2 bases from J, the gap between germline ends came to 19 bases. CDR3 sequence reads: CASSLWEKLGDTYEQYF. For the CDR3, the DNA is TGCGCCAGCAGCTTGTGGGAAAAACTGGGGGACACCTACGAGCAGTACTTC.

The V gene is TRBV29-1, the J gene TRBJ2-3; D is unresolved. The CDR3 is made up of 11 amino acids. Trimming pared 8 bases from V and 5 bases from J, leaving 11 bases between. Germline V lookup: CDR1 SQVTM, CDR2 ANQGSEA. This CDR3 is CSPLVGDTQYF. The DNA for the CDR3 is TGCAGCCCCCTAGTAGGAGATACGCAGTATTTT.

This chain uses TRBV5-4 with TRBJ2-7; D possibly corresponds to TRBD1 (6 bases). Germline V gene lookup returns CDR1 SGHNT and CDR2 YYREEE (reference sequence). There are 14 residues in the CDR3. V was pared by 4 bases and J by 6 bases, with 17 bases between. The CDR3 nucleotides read TGTGCCAGCAGCACATTACAGGGTAGCAGCGAGCAGTACTTC. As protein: CASSTLQGSSEQYF.

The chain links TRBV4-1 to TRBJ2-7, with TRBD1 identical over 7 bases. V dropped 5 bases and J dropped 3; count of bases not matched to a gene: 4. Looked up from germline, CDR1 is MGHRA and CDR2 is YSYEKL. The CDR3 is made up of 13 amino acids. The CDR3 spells CASSEQGVYEQYF. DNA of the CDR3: TGCGCCAGCAGCGAGCAGGGGGTCTACGAGCAGTACTTC.

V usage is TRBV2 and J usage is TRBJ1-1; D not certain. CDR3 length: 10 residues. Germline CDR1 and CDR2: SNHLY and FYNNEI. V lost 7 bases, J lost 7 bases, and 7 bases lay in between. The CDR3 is CASNGVEAFF. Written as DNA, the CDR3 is TGTGCCAGCAACGGAGTTGAAGCTTTCTTT.

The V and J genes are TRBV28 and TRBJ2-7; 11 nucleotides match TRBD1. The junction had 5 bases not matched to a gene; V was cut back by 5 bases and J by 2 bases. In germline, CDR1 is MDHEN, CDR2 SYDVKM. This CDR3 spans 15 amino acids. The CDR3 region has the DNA TGTGCCAGCAGTACCCGGGACAGGGGGGCCTACGAGCAGTACTTC. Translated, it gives CASSTRDRGAYEQYF. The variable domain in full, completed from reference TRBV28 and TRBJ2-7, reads DVKVTQSSRYLVKRTGEKVFLECVQDMDHENMFWYRQDPGLGLRLIYFSYDVKMKEKGDIPEGYSVSREKKERFSLILESASTNQTSMYLCASSTRDRGAYEQYFGPGTRLTVT.

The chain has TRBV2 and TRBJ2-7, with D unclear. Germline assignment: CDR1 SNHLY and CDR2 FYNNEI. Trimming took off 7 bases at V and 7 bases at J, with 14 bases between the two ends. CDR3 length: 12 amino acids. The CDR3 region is CASKITDTEQYF. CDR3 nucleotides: TGTGCCAGCAAGATTACCGACACGGAGCAGTACTTC.

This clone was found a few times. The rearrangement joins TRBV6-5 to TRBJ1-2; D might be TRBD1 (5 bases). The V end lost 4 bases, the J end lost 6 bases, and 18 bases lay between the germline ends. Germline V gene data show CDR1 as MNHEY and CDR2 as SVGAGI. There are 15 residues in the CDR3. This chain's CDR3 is CASSSSQGNGNGYTF. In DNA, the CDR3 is TGTGCCAGCAGTTCCTCGCAGGGAAATGGCAATGGCTACACCTTC.

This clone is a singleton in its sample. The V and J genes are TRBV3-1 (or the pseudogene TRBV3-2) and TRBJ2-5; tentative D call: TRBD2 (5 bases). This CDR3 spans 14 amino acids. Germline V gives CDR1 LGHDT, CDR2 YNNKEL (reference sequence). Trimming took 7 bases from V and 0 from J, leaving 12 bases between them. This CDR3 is CASTPADYQETQYF. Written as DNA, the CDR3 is TGTGCCAGCACCCCAGCGGATTACCAAGAGACCCAGTACTTC.

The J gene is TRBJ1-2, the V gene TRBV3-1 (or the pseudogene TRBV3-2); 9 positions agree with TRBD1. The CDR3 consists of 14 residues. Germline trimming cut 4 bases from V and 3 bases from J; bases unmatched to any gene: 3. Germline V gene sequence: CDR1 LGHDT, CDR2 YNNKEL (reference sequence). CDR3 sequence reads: CASSPRDRDYGYTF. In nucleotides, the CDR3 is TGTGCCAGCAGCCCGAGGGACAGGGACTATGGCTACACCTTC.

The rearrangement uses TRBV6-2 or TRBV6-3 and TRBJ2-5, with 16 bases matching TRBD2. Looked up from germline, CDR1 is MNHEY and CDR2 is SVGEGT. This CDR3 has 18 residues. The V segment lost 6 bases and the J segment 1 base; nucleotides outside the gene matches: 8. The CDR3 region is CASSRSGLAGGSQETQYF. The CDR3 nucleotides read TGTGCCAGCAGCCGATCGGGACTAGCGGGAGGGTCCCAAGAGACCCAGTACTTC.

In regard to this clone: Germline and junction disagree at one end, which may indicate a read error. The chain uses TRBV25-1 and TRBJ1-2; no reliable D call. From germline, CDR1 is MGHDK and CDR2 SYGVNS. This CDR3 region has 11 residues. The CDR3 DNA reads TGTGCCAGCAGTGAAATCGGGGAGTGGGTCTGG. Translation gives CASSEIGEWVW.

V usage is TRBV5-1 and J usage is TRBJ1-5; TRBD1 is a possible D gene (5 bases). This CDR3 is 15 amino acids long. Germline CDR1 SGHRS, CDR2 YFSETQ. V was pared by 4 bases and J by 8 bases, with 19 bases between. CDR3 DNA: TGCGCCAGCAGCGGAACAGGTAGTCCGGGCGAGCCCCAGCATTTT. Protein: CASSGTGSPGEPQHF.

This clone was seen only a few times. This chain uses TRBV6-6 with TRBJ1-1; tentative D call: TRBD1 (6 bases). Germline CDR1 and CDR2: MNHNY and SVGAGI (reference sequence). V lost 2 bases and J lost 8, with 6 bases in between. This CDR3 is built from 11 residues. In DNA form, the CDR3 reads TGTGCCAGCAGTTACGGGACAGAAGCTTTCTTT. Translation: CASSYGTEAFF.

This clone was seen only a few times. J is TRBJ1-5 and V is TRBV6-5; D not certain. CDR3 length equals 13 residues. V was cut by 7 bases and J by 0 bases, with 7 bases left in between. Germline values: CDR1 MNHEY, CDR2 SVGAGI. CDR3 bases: TGTGCCAGCAAACTAGTTAGCAATCAGCCCCAGCATTTT. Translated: CASKLVSNQPQHF.

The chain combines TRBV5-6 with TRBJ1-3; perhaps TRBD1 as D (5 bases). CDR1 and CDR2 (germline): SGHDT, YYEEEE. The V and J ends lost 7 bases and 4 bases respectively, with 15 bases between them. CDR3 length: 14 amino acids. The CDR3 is CASALGGAGNTIYF. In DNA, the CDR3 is TGTGCCAGCGCCTTAGGAGGGGCGGGAAACACCATATATTTT.

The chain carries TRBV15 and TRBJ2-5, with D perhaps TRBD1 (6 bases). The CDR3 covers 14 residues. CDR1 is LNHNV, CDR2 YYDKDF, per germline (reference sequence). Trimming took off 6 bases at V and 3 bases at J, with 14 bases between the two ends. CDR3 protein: CATRISSGEETQYF. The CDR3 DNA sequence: TGTGCCACCAGAATCTCATCAGGGGAAGAGACCCAGTACTTC.